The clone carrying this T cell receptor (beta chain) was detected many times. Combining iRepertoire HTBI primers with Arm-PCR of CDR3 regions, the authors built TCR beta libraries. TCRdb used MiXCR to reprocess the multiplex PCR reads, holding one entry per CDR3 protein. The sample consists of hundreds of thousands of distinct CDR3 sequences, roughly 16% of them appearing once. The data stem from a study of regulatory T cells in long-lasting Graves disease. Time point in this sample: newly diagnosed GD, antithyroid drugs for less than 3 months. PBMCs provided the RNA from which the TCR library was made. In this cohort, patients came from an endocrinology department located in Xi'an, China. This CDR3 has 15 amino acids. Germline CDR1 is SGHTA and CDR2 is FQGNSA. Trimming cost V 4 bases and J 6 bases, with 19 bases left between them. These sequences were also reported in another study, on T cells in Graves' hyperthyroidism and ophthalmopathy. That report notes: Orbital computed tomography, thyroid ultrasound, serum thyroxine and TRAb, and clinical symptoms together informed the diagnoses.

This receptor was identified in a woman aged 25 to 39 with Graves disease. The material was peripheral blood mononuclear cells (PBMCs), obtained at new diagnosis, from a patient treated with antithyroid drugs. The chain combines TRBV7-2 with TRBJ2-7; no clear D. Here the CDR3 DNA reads TGTGCCAGCAGCTCGCAAAGTTATTCGGGTTCCGAGCAGTACTTC. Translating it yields CASSSQSYSGSEQYF.